A single sample gave rise to the 32 T cell receptor beta chains below, sequenced in a study of cytomegalovirus exposure and HLA in healthy donors. Clones were read by immunoSEQ multiplex PCR, and TCRdb kept only the in-frame ones, dropping some. The sample yields about 82,000 clones, 95% seen once. The material sequenced was PBMCs. The receptors here all came from a woman younger than 30 in good health and CMV-seronegative.

The chain recombines TRBV5-6 with TRBJ1-1, with 10 bases matching TRBD1. CDR1 is SGHDT and CDR2 is YYEEEE in the germline V gene. The CDR3 extends over 14 amino acids. Trimming took 5 bases from V and 1 from J; bases not matched to a gene: 2. This CDR3 is CASSRQGANTEAFF. The CDR3 DNA follows: TGTGCCAGCAGTAGACAGGGGGCGAACACTGAAGCTTTCTTT.

The rearrangement joins TRBV27 to TRBJ2-5; 14 bases map to TRBD2. The CDR3 runs 17 residues. Germline assignment: CDR1 MNHEY and CDR2 SMNVEV (reference sequence). V was clipped by 6 bases and J by 5 bases; unmatched bases: 11. The CDR3 sequence: CASSQRLAGGPGETQYF. The CDR3 DNA reads as TGTGCCAGCAGCCAAAGACTAGCGGGAGGGCCGGGGGAGACCCAGTACTTC.

This chain connects TRBV7-2 to TRBJ2-7, with D unresolved. The ends were cut back, 4 bases at V and 0 bases at J, with 4 bases in the middle. CDR1 and CDR2 from the germline V gene are SGHTA and FQGNSA. The CDR3 is 12 residues long. The CDR3, as DNA: TGTGCCAGCAGCTCCCACTCCTACGAGCAGTACTTC. Translating gives CASSSHSYEQYF.

The rearrangement links TRBV27 to TRBJ2-7; TRBD1 matches 9 bases. The J segment lost 3 bases and the V segment lost 3 bases, leaving 3 bases of the junction unmatched. The CDR3 is 14 residues long. Germline V gene lookup returns CDR1 MNHEY and CDR2 SMNVEV (reference sequence). The CDR3 protein is CASSLGQGVYEQYF. The CDR3 DNA is TGTGCCAGCAGTTTGGGACAGGGCGTCTACGAGCAGTACTTC.

This chain uses TRBV28 with TRBJ1-2, with D maybe TRBD1 (5 bases). CDR1 is MDHEN, CDR2 SYDVKM, per germline. The CDR3 extends over 14 amino acids. V lost 10 bases to trimming and J lost 8 bases, with 23 bases between them. CDR3 region: CATTDGGGLEGYTF. The CDR3 nucleotides read TGTGCCACCACGGACGGGGGGGGACTTGAGGGCTACACCTTC.

V is TRBV27 and J is TRBJ1-6; 7 bases match TRBD1. V lost 6 bases, J lost 8 bases, and 7 bases stayed unmatched. Per the germline V gene, CDR1 is MNHEY and CDR2 is SMNVEV (reference sequence). This CDR3 is built from 14 residues. CDR3 sequence reads: CASSPTGTHSPLHF. For the CDR3, the DNA is TGTGCCAGCAGCCCGACAGGGACCCATTCACCCCTCCACTTT.

The rearrangement uses TRBV27 and TRBJ1-1, with D hard to call. CDR3 size: 13 residues. Germline V gene data show CDR1 as MNHEY and CDR2 as SMNVEV (reference sequence). Trimming stripped 6 bases from V and 8 bases from J, with 16 bases between. In nucleotides, the CDR3 is TGTGCCAGCAGGGAGGACGGGGAAGGAGAAGCTTTCTTT. It translates to CASREDGEGEAFF.

The V gene is TRBV7-2, the J gene TRBJ2-5, with 11 bases matching TRBD2. Germline V lookup: CDR1 SGHTA, CDR2 FQGNSA. The CDR3 consists of 14 residues. Unmatched junction bases numbered 5, after V lost 6 bases and J lost 5 bases. In nucleotides, the CDR3 is TGTGCCAGCAGTATAGCGGGGGGGCCGGAGACCCAGTACTTC. It is translated as CASSIAGGPETQYF.

The chain couples TRBV7-8 to TRBJ1-2; D unclear. The germline gives CDR1 SGHVS, CDR2 FQNEAQ. This CDR3 has 13 amino acids. V was trimmed by 1 base and J by 6 bases, leaving 9 bases between them. DNA for the CDR3: TGTGCCAGCAGCTTAGGAGGTTCCCATGGCTACACCTTC. Residues: CASSLGGSHGYTF.

The chain recombines TRBV10-1 with TRBJ2-1, with D possibly matching TRBD2 (5 bases). With 4 bases removed from V and 6 bases from J, the gap between germline ends came to 7 bases. The CDR3 is made up of 12 amino acids. Per the germline V gene, CDR1 is WNHNN and CDR2 is SYGVQD (reference sequence). The CDR3 loop is CASSASGNEQFF. In nucleotides, the CDR3 is TGCGCCAGCAGTGCGAGCGGCAATGAGCAGTTCTTC.

The chain links TRBV6-6 to TRBJ2-7, with 8 bases fitting TRBD1. The CDR3 totals 15 residues. The germline V gene has CDR1 MNHNY and CDR2 SVGAGI (reference sequence). V dropped 0 bases and J dropped 4; count of bases not matched to a gene: 5. CDR3 protein: CASSYSGDRHYEQYF. CDR3 nucleotide sequence: TGTGCCAGCAGTTACTCGGGGGACAGGCATTACGAGCAGTACTTC.

The rearrangement uses TRBV27 and TRBJ2-3, with 7 bases matching TRBD1. The CDR3 extends over 15 amino acids. The V gene end was trimmed by 4 bases and the J gene end by 7 bases; junction bases not matched to a gene: 11. Germline CDR1 and CDR2: MNHEY and SMNVEV (reference sequence). In DNA, the CDR3 is TGTGCCAGCAGTTCCGCCGGGACAGCAAGTTATACGCAGTATTTT. It yields the protein CASSSAGTASYTQYF.

This clone came up once. This chain links TRBV18 with TRBJ2-1, with D perhaps TRBD1 (6 bases). The germline V gene encodes CDR1 KGHSH and CDR2 LQKENI. V was trimmed by 3 bases and J by 2 bases, leaving 8 bases between them. The CDR3 totals 14 residues. As DNA, the CDR3 is TGTGCCAGCTCACCGGACAGTACCTACAATGAGCAGTTCTTC. Amino acid sequence: CASSPDSTYNEQFF.

The genes are TRBV7-2 and TRBJ2-5, with 10 bases lining up with TRBD2. CDR1 and CDR2 (germline): SGHTA, FQGNSA. The length of the CDR3 is 17 residues. Trimming took 1 base from V and 1 from J; bases not matched to a gene: 6. The CDR3 DNA sequence: TGTGCCAGCAGCTTAGTCGGGGCTAGCGGGGGCCAAGAGACCCAGTACTTC. Residues: CASSLVGASGGQETQYF.

The chain links TRBV6-5 to TRBJ1-2, with D tentatively TRBD1 (5 bases). The CDR3 is 15 amino acids. Trimming left V 6 bases short and J 0 bases short, with 14 bases between. Germline CDR1 and CDR2: MNHEY and SVGAGI. The CDR3 loop is CASRPPGGANYGYTF. CDR3 bases: TGTGCCAGCAGACCACCGGGGGGGGCTAACTATGGCTACACCTTC.

Points on this clone: Germline and junction disagree at one end, which may indicate a read error. The chain employs TRBV5-4 and TRBJ2-6; D not resolved. The CDR3 totals 15 residues. Germline CDR1 SGHNT, CDR2 YYREEE (reference sequence). This CDR3 is CASNLMSAGANVLTF. The CDR3 bases are TGTGCCAGCAACTTGATGAGTGCTGGGGCCAACGTCCTGACTTTC.

The rearrangement links TRBV19 to TRBJ2-5; D uncertain. Germline-derived CDR1 and CDR2 are LNHDA and SQIVND (reference sequence). V was clipped by 5 bases and J by 3 bases, with 19 bases between them. The CDR3 is 16 amino acids. The CDR3: CASSLLLGSAKETQYF. The DNA for the CDR3 is TGTGCCAGTAGTCTGTTACTCGGGTCGGCCAAAGAGACCCAGTACTTC.

The chain has TRBV6-1 and TRBJ1-1, with 7 positions matching TRBD1. Trimming removed 8 bases from V and 0 bases from J; junction bases left unmatched: 3. The CDR3 has 13 residues. Germline CDR1 reads MNHNS; CDR2 reads SASEGT. CDR3 DNA: TGTGCCAGCGGGACAGCGATGAACACTGAAGCTTTCTTT. It is translated as CASGTAMNTEAFF.

The gene calls are TRBV28 and TRBJ2-7; D possibly corresponds to TRBD2 (5 bases). The CDR3 is 14 amino acids. In germline, CDR1 is MDHEN, CDR2 SYDVKM. With 6 bases removed from V and 3 bases from J, the gap between germline ends came to 15 bases. In DNA, the CDR3 is TGTGCCAGCAGGTTTACCGGGGAACTCTACGAGCAGTACTTC. Translation gives CASRFTGELYEQYF.

The CDR3 nucleotides read TGTGCCAGCTCCCTTCGGGGCGGGGGTATCCGGTCATATGGCTACACCTTC. Its translation is CASSLRGGGIRSYGYTF. This chain uses TRBV18 with TRBJ1-2, with D perhaps matching TRBD1 (5 bases). This CDR3 has 17 residues. The germline V gene encodes CDR1 KGHSH and CDR2 LQKENI. Trimming stripped 6 bases from V and 5 bases from J, with 25 bases between.

The V gene is TRBV9, the J gene TRBJ1-2, with D unresolved. V lost 0 bases and J lost 4, with 10 bases in between. Germline V gene sequence: CDR1 SGDLS, CDR2 YYNGEE. The CDR3 is made up of 14 amino acids. CDR3 loop: CASSVAQVGYGYTF. In nucleotides, the CDR3 is TGTGCCAGCAGCGTAGCCCAGGTGGGCTATGGCTACACCTTC.

This clone has only a few counts. This chain joins TRBV5-1 and TRBJ1-4; the match to TRBD1 covers 10 bases. Trimming at V came to 1 base and at J to 5 bases, leaving 5 bases not matched to a gene. CDR3 length: 16 residues. CDR1 and CDR2 (germline): SGHRS, YFSETQ. The CDR3 loop is CASSLPTGGRNEKLFF. CDR3 nucleotide sequence: TGCGCCAGCAGCTTGCCGACAGGGGGCAGGAATGAAAAACTGTTTTTT.

The V and J genes are TRBV6-4 and TRBJ2-3, with TRBD2 identical over 7 bases. The CDR3 runs 16 residues. Looked up from germline, CDR1 is MRHNA and CDR2 is SNTAGT. The J segment lost 3 bases and the V segment lost 0 bases, leaving 6 bases of the junction unmatched. As DNA, the CDR3 is TGTGCCAGCAGTGACTCGGGAGGGAGGGGTACAGATACGCAGTATTTT. This gives the protein CASSDSGGRGTDTQYF.

This chain connects TRBV4-3 to TRBJ1-1; 7 nucleotides agree with TRBD1. Germline V gives CDR1 LGHNA, CDR2 YSLEER. The CDR3 loop spans 15 amino acids. The J segment lost 6 bases and the V segment lost 0 bases, leaving 7 bases of the junction unmatched. Here the CDR3 DNA reads TGCGCCAGCAGCCAAGAGGGGACAGTAGGCGCTGAAGCTTTCTTT. This codes for CASSQEGTVGAEAFF.

This clone was observed a single time. CDR3 loop: CASSLEVAMVHEQFF. DNA of the CDR3: TGCGCCAGCAGCTTGGAGGTAGCAATGGTCCATGAGCAGTTCTTC. V usage is TRBV5-1 and J usage is TRBJ2-1, with D uncertain. CDR1 and CDR2 (germline): SGHRS, YFSETQ. The CDR3 length is 15 residues. V was pared by 0 bases and J by 8 bases, with 15 bases between.

This chain uses TRBV14 with TRBJ2-4; D is possibly TRBD2 (5 bases). CDR3 length: 12 residues. CDR1 SGHDN and CDR2 FVKESK come from the germline V gene. V lost 3 bases and J lost 7, with 7 bases in between. The CDR3 loop reads CASSHGVNIQYF. CDR3 sequence (DNA): TGTGCCAGCAGCCACGGGGTGAACATTCAGTACTTC. The variable domain in full, with the rest retrieved from reference TRBV14 and TRBJ2-4, is EAGVTQFPSHSVIEKGQTVTLRCDPISGHDNLYWYRRVMGKEIKFLLHFVKESKQDESGMPNNRFLAERTGGTYSTLKVQPAELEDSGVYFCASSHGVNIQYFGAGTRLSVL.

The V call is TRBV13, the J call TRBJ1-2; D is perhaps TRBD1 (5 bases). Trimming left V 5 bases short and J 3 bases short, with 13 bases between. Per the germline V gene, CDR1 is PRHDT and CDR2 is FYEKMQ (reference sequence). The CDR3 covers 14 residues. The CDR3: CASSPQGEYYGYTF. CDR3 bases: TGTGCCAGCAGCCCCCAGGGTGAATACTATGGCTACACCTTC.

This rearrangement joins TRBV5-1 to TRBJ2-7; 8 bases agree with TRBD1. Looked up from germline, CDR1 is SGHRS and CDR2 is YFSETQ. V lost 0 bases and J lost 3; bases outside the gene matches: 2. CDR3 size: 14 residues. CDR3 nucleotides: TGCGCCAGCAGCTTGGAACAGGGGGGCTACGAGCAGTACTTC. This sequence encodes CASSLEQGGYEQYF.

The rearrangement links TRBV27 to TRBJ2-3, with D perhaps TRBD2 (6 bases). The CDR3 totals 16 residues. Trimming removed 4 bases from V and 6 bases from J, with 20 bases in between. Germline CDR1 and CDR2: MNHEY and SMNVEV (reference sequence). The DNA for the CDR3 is TGTGCCAGCAGTTCTCGTTCGACTAGTCTCTCGGATACGCAGTATTTT. Encoded protein: CASSSRSTSLSDTQYF.

J is TRBJ1-2 and V is TRBV7-2, with D maybe TRBD1 (6 bases). This CDR3 region has 14 residues. Germline V gene data show CDR1 as SGHTA and CDR2 as FQGNSA. V was cut by 4 bases and J by 3 bases, with 12 bases left in between. The CDR3 is CASSWTAIDYGYTF. The DNA for the CDR3 is TGTGCCAGCAGCTGGACAGCTATTGACTATGGCTACACCTTC. The full variable domain, in which reference TRBV7-2 and TRBJ1-2 provide the parts outside the CDR3, is GAGVSQSPSNKVTEKGKDVELRCDPISGHTALYWYRQSLGQGLEFLIYFQGNSAPDKSGLPSDRFSAERTGGSVSTLTIQRTQQEDSAVYLCASSWTAIDYGYTFGSGTRLTVV.

The chain has TRBV5-4 and TRBJ1-2; 8 bases agree with TRBD1. Per the germline V gene, CDR1 is SGHNT and CDR2 is YYREEE (reference sequence). CDR3 length: 15 amino acids. J gave up 5 bases and V 2 bases, and 8 bases lay outside the gene matches. The CDR3 spells CASSFPGGNGYGYTF. The CDR3 nucleotides are TGTGCCAGCAGCTTCCCAGGGGGCAACGGGTATGGCTACACCTTC.

This clone was observed a single time. In DNA form, the CDR3 reads TGTGCCTGGGGGGACACTCTAAACACTGAAGCTTTCTTT. Protein sequence: CAWGDTLNTEAFF. V is TRBV30 and J is TRBJ1-1; D might be TRBD1 (6 bases). From germline, CDR1 is GTSNPN and CDR2 SVGIG (reference sequence). V was cut by 5 bases and J by 2 bases, with 12 bases left in between. The CDR3 runs to 13 residues.